Listed below are T cell receptor beta chains from one sample, sequenced in a study of T cells in Graves' hyperthyroidism and ophthalmopathy. TCRdb fed the multiplex PCR reads into MiXCR, producing one record per CDR3 protein. The sample contains roughly 650,000 distinct CDR3 sequences, about 16% of which appear only once. The material sequenced was blood. Source of these receptors: a woman aged 40 to 50 with Graves' ophthalmopathy. Each CDR3 is given with its conserved first and last residue. The order of the fields is clone size, J gene, D gene, V gene, CDR3 DNA, CDR3 protein. D genes are given only for firm matches. Expanded clones are given a class, and other clones once, few, many or no size at all.

clone_size: NA
j_call: TRBJ2-7
d_call: NA
v_call: TRBV6-2/TRBV6-3
cdr3_nt: TGTGCCAGCAGTTACCCGACTAACTCCTACGAGCAGTACTTC
cdr3_aa: CASSYPTNSYEQYF

clone_size: many
j_call: TRBJ2-3
d_call: NA
v_call: TRBV20-1
cdr3_nt: TGCAGTGCTAGGGCTAGCGCCACAGATACGCAGTATTTT
cdr3_aa: CSARASATDTQYF

clone_size: few
j_call: TRBJ2-7
d_call: NA
v_call: TRBV18
cdr3_nt: TGTGCCAGCTCACCACAAGCTACCTACGAGCAGTACTTC
cdr3_aa: CASSPQATYEQYF

clone_size: NA
j_call: TRBJ1-4
d_call: TRBD1
v_call: TRBV4-1
cdr3_nt: TGCGCCAGCAGGAGACAGACAGGGCTAGGTGAAAAACTGTTTTTT
cdr3_aa: CASRRQTGLGEKLFF

clone_size: NA
j_call: TRBJ2-5
d_call: TRBD2
v_call: TRBV9
cdr3_nt: TGTGCCAGCAGCGTCCAACCGGGACTAGCGGGAGGGCATCAAGAGACCCAGTACTTC
cdr3_aa: CASSVQPGLAGGHQETQYF

clone_size: NA
j_call: TRBJ2-7
d_call: NA
v_call: TRBV2
cdr3_nt: TGTGCCAGCAGCCGAGGGAGGATCCAGCTCGACGAGCAGTACTTC
cdr3_aa: CASSRGRIQLDEQYF

clone_size: NA
j_call: TRBJ2-7
d_call: NA
v_call: TRBV20-1
cdr3_nt: TGCAGACCCACAGGCAACAACGAGCAGTACTTC
cdr3_aa: CRPTGNNEQYF

clone_size: NA
j_call: TRBJ1-5
d_call: TRBD1
v_call: TRBV10-2
cdr3_nt: TGCGCCAGCAGGGGACAGGGAAGGAATCAGCCCCAGCATTTT
cdr3_aa: CASRGQGRNQPQHF

clone_size: few
j_call: TRBJ1-4
d_call: NA
v_call: TRBV19
cdr3_nt: TGTGCCAGTAGTATTCTTGGGGTAGCAACTAATGAAAAACTGTTTTTT
cdr3_aa: CASSILGVATNEKLFF

clone_size: many
j_call: TRBJ2-5
d_call: NA
v_call: TRBV2
cdr3_nt: TGTGCCAGCAGGGGGGGATGGGAGACCCAGTACTTC
cdr3_aa: CASRGGWETQYF

clone_size: NA
j_call: TRBJ2-2
d_call: NA
v_call: TRBV9
cdr3_nt: TGTGCCAGCAGCGTAGCGGGCCAGTTGAACATCGGGGAGCTGTTTTTT
cdr3_aa: CASSVAGQLNIGELFF

clone_size: NA
j_call: TRBJ2-1
d_call: TRBD2
v_call: TRBV18
cdr3_nt: TGTGCCAGCTCACGTGGTCCACCCGCGGGGGGCTACAATGAGCGGTTCTTC
cdr3_aa: CASSRGPPAGGYNERFF

clone_size: NA
j_call: TRBJ2-3
d_call: NA
v_call: TRBV27
cdr3_nt: TGTGCCAGCAGTTCAGAAACAACTTCGGGGGGCGGGACAGATACGCAGTATTTT
cdr3_aa: CASSSETTSGGGTDTQYF

clone_size: few
j_call: TRBJ1-6
d_call: NA
v_call: TRBV12-3/TRBV12-4
cdr3_nt: TGTGCCAGCAGTTTAAGGTCTCCGGATTCACCCCTCCACTTT
cdr3_aa: CASSLRSPDSPLHF

clone_size: many
j_call: TRBJ1-2
d_call: NA
v_call: TRBV5-1
cdr3_nt: TGCGCCAGCAGCTTGGATACAGGGCTAAACTATGGCTACACCTTC
cdr3_aa: CASSLDTGLNYGYTF

clone_size: NA
j_call: TRBJ2-5
d_call: NA
v_call: TRBV7-9
cdr3_nt: TGTGCCAGCAGCTCCAGAGGAAGCGGGACAGAAGAGACCCAGTACTTC
cdr3_aa: CASSSRGSGTEETQYF

clone_size: NA
j_call: TRBJ2-7
d_call: NA
v_call: TRBV27
cdr3_nt: TGTGCCAGCAGTTTATCGTACTCCCCGGAATACGAGCAGTACTTC
cdr3_aa: CASSLSYSPEYEQYF

clone_size: few
j_call: TRBJ2-7
d_call: NA
v_call: TRBV2
cdr3_nt: TGTGCCAGCAGCCAGGGACGGTGGGACGAGCAGTACTTC
cdr3_aa: CASSQGRWDEQYF

clone_size: many
j_call: TRBJ2-5
d_call: TRBD1
v_call: TRBV5-6
cdr3_nt: TGTGCCAGCAGCTCCCGGGACAGGGCTAGGCAGACCCAGTACTTC
cdr3_aa: CASSSRDRARQTQYF

clone_size: many
j_call: TRBJ2-1
d_call: NA
v_call: TRBV5-1
cdr3_nt: TGCGCCAGCAGCCCTGACCCGGCAGGAACCTACAATGAGCAGTTCTTC
cdr3_aa: CASSPDPAGTYNEQFF

clone_size: many
j_call: TRBJ2-1
d_call: TRBD2
v_call: TRBV2
cdr3_nt: TGTGCCAGCAGGATGACTAGCGCCTCCTACAATGAGCAGTTCTTC
cdr3_aa: CASRMTSASYNEQFF

clone_size: NA
j_call: TRBJ1-1
d_call: TRBD1
v_call: TRBV19
cdr3_nt: TGTGCCAGCCGTCCAGGGGACAGGGGGCGGAACACTGAAGCTTTCTTT
cdr3_aa: CASRPGDRGRNTEAFF

clone_size: NA
j_call: TRBJ1-2
d_call: TRBD1
v_call: TRBV5-1
cdr3_nt: TGCGCCAGCAGCCATGGGACAGGGGGCTATTATGGCTACACCTTC
cdr3_aa: CASSHGTGGYYGYTF

clone_size: NA
j_call: TRBJ2-1
d_call: NA
v_call: TRBV4-1
cdr3_nt: TGCGCCAGCAGCCAAGGGGATTACTCCTACAATGAGCAGTTCTTC
cdr3_aa: CASSQGDYSYNEQFF

clone_size: many
j_call: TRBJ2-3
d_call: TRBD2
v_call: TRBV5-8
cdr3_nt: TGTGCCAGCAGCCACACTTCGTTAGCGGGAGGGTTATCGGATACGCAGTATTTT
cdr3_aa: CASSHTSLAGGLSDTQYF

clone_size: NA
j_call: TRBJ1-6
d_call: NA
v_call: TRBV4-1
cdr3_nt: TGCGCCAGCAGCCGACAACAGCTCTCCTATAATTCACCCCTCCACTTT
cdr3_aa: CASSRQQLSYNSPLHF

clone_size: few
j_call: TRBJ2-7
d_call: NA
v_call: TRBV29-1
cdr3_nt: TGCAGCGTTGAGGCAGGGTCCTACGAGCAGTACTTC
cdr3_aa: CSVEAGSYEQYF

clone_size: few
j_call: TRBJ1-4
d_call: NA
v_call: TRBV15
cdr3_nt: TGTGCCACCAGCCCACGGACCGGGTCTGGGGAAAAACTGTTTTTT
cdr3_aa: CATSPRTGSGEKLFF

clone_size: many
j_call: TRBJ1-5
d_call: NA
v_call: TRBV2
cdr3_nt: TGTGCCAGCAGTGACAGGGTTGAAAATCAGCCCCAGCATTTT
cdr3_aa: CASSDRVENQPQHF

clone_size: few
j_call: TRBJ1-1
d_call: NA
v_call: TRBV19
cdr3_nt: TGTGCCAGCACGGACGGGGGCATTATCACTGAAGCTTTCTTT
cdr3_aa: CASTDGGIITEAFF

clone_size: many
j_call: TRBJ1-5
d_call: NA
v_call: TRBV11-2
cdr3_nt: TGTGCCAGCACCCTAGGGGCAGGTCAGCCCCAGCATTTT
cdr3_aa: CASTLGAGQPQHF

clone_size: many
j_call: TRBJ1-1
d_call: NA
v_call: TRBV11-2
cdr3_nt: TGTGCCAGCAGCCGGAGACAGGCTGCCGAAGCTTTCTTT
cdr3_aa: CASSRRQAAEAFF

clone_size: many
j_call: TRBJ1-2
d_call: NA
v_call: TRBV28
cdr3_nt: TGTGCCAGCAGCGACCTTACCGGGACTTATGGCTACACCTTC
cdr3_aa: CASSDLTGTYGYTF

clone_size: many
j_call: TRBJ2-7
d_call: TRBD2
v_call: TRBV10-3
cdr3_nt: TGTGCCATCAGGGGGGGGACCCCCCTCTACGAGCAGTACTTC
cdr3_aa: CAIRGGTPLYEQYF

clone_size: few
j_call: TRBJ1-4
d_call: NA
v_call: TRBV7-3
cdr3_nt: TGTGCCAGCAGCTTGGGAACGGCAACTAGTGAAAAACTGTTTTTT
cdr3_aa: CASSLGTATSEKLFF

clone_size: many
j_call: TRBJ2-3
d_call: NA
v_call: TRBV18
cdr3_nt: TGTGCCAGCTCACCCGCGTCGGGAGATACGCAGTATTTT
cdr3_aa: CASSPASGDTQYF

clone_size: NA
j_call: TRBJ2-3
d_call: NA
v_call: TRBV19
cdr3_nt: TGTGCCACACAGGAATCCGCGGCAGATAGGCAGTATTTT
cdr3_aa: CATQESAADRQYF

clone_size: many
j_call: TRBJ1-6
d_call: TRBD1
v_call: TRBV27
cdr3_nt: TGTGCCAGCAGGAGACAGGGGAATTCACCCCTCCACTTT
cdr3_aa: CASRRQGNSPLHF

clone_size: many
j_call: TRBJ1-1
d_call: NA
v_call: TRBV30
cdr3_nt: TGTGCCTGGAGTGTACTCAACCTGGGCAGAGCTTTCTTT
cdr3_aa: CAWSVLNLGRAFF

clone_size: few
j_call: TRBJ2-3
d_call: TRBD2
v_call: TRBV3-1
cdr3_nt: TGTGCCGGCAGCGGGAGGGCCCGAGATACGCAGTATTTT
cdr3_aa: CAGSGRARDTQYF

clone_size: NA
j_call: TRBJ2-2
d_call: NA
v_call: TRBV3-1
cdr3_nt: TGTGCCAGCAGCCAGGTCACCGGGGAGCTGTTTTTT
cdr3_aa: CASSQVTGELFF

clone_size: NA
j_call: TRBJ2-2
d_call: TRBD2
v_call: TRBV5-1
cdr3_nt: TGCGCCAGCAGCCCCGACCGGAGACTAGCGGGAGTTACCGGGGAGCTGTTTTTT
cdr3_aa: CASSPDRRLAGVTGELFF

clone_size: NA
j_call: TRBJ2-2
d_call: TRBD1
v_call: TRBV19
cdr3_nt: TGTGCCAGTAGTATCAGGGGGCTGGACACCGGGGAGCCGTTTTTT
cdr3_aa: CASSIRGLDTGEPFF

clone_size: many
j_call: TRBJ1-4
d_call: NA
v_call: TRBV11-2
cdr3_nt: TGTGCCAGCACCAAATCCCGGGGGGAAAAACTGTTTTTT
cdr3_aa: CASTKSRGEKLFF

clone_size: many
j_call: TRBJ2-7
d_call: TRBD2
v_call: TRBV6-1
cdr3_nt: TGTGCCAGCAGTGAAGTGGTGGTAGCGGGAGGGCCATCTCCCTACGAGCAGTACTTC
cdr3_aa: CASSEVVVAGGPSPYEQYF

clone_size: few
j_call: TRBJ2-5
d_call: NA
v_call: TRBV5-1
cdr3_nt: TGCGCCAGCAGCTTGGATGGGGCCAGGGCCGAGACCCAGTACTTC
cdr3_aa: CASSLDGARAETQYF

clone_size: few
j_call: TRBJ2-7
d_call: TRBD1
v_call: TRBV18
cdr3_nt: TGTGCCAGCTCACCCGGACAGGGGGAGCAGTACTTC
cdr3_aa: CASSPGQGEQYF

clone_size: NA
j_call: TRBJ2-5
d_call: NA
v_call: TRBV15
cdr3_nt: TGTGCCACCAGCAGAGCTATTACAGAATACCAAGAGACCCAGTACTTC
cdr3_aa: CATSRAITEYQETQYF

clone_size: many
j_call: TRBJ1-1
d_call: NA
v_call: TRBV18
cdr3_nt: TGTGCCAGCTCACTAAGGACACCTGAAGCTTTCTTT
cdr3_aa: CASSLRTPEAFF

clone_size: NA
j_call: TRBJ1-2
d_call: NA
v_call: TRBV11-2
cdr3_nt: TGTGCCAGCAGCTTAGCTCTACAGTCCTTTGGCTACACCTTC
cdr3_aa: CASSLALQSFGYTF

clone_size: NA
j_call: TRBJ2-1
d_call: TRBD2
v_call: TRBV4-2
cdr3_nt: TGTGCCAGCAGCCAAGAAGGCGGGGGGGCATACAATGAGCAGTTCTTC
cdr3_aa: CASSQEGGGAYNEQFF

clone_size: NA
j_call: TRBJ2-2
d_call: TRBD2
v_call: TRBV29-1
cdr3_nt: TGCAGCGCGGGGGGGGCCAACACCGGGGAGCTGTTTTTT
cdr3_aa: CSAGGANTGELFF

clone_size: many
j_call: TRBJ2-1
d_call: NA
v_call: TRBV5-1
cdr3_nt: TGCGCCAGCAGCTTACAGGTTACTTCCTACAATGAGCAGTTCTTC
cdr3_aa: CASSLQVTSYNEQFF